This note documents a single T cell receptor beta chain sequence. What it binds is unknown. Germline CDR1 is SEHNR and CDR2 is FQNEAQ (reference sequence). The CDR3 runs 12 residues. Trimming left V 3 bases short and J 8 bases short, with 8 bases between. Here immunoSEQ multiplex PCR was the method, and the copy in TCRdb shows in-frame clones only, minus some. Of under 15,000 clones listed, over 65% are singletons. This specimen belongs to a study of graft-versus-host responses after intestinal transplantation. Study context: Among the recipients, transplants were multivisceral, liver-intestinal, or isolated intestinal. Every recipient had anti-thymocyte globulin induction and 3 to 4 years of tacrolimus plus steroids.

Graft material was processed, releasing intraepithelial and lamina propria lymphocytes. Notes on the study in general: There was an association between peak levels of circulating GvH clones and early post-transplant HvG declines. The marrow of recipients harbored GvH clones, and ileum or blood showed some of them first.

J is TRBJ2-1 and V is TRBV7-9; D perhaps matches TRBD2 (5 bases). This sequence was found in a human patient who received an intestinal transplant, so some T cells may come from the graft donor. Sequencing was performed on ileum tissue, taken around 4.5 months after intestinal transplantation. The CDR3: CASSLGSDEQFF. The CDR3 DNA is TGTGCCAGCAGCTTGGGTAGCGATGAGCAGTTCTTC.